This T cell receptor (beta chain) emerged from a study of T cells after yellow fever vaccination. Study-wide background: Libraries from low-cell-number fractions were prepared with the SMART-Seq v4 Ultra Low Input RNA kit.

The germline V gene has CDR1 MGHRA and CDR2 YSYEKL. The V end was cut by 4 bases, the J end by 4 bases, with 11 bases between. The CDR3 spans 14 residues. Study-wide results and caveats: Subsequent to the booster, the majority of primary-vaccination clones reappeared (around 96% CD4, about 90% CD8).

This clonotype was counted a few times. Antigen: not known. TCRdb called the 5' RACE reads again in MiXCR, with one record for every CDR3 protein. The sample lists 60,000 to 85,000 distinct CDR3 sequences; about 6% were seen once. The TCR was taken from a man younger than 30 who received the YFV17D yellow fever vaccine. The source was CD8+ T cells sorted from PBMCs, collected roughly seven weeks after the first yellow fever vaccination. The chain recombines TRBV4-1 with TRBJ2-1; D remains ambiguous. The CDR3 bases are TGCGCCAGCAGCCTTTCAGGACGATACAATGAGCAGTTCTTC. Protein: CASSLSGRYNEQFF.